These 19 T cell receptor beta chains share one sample of origin, sequenced in a study of control samples from healthy donors and cancer patients. Some clones are missing from TCRdb's copy, which holds only in-frame ones; the method was immunoSEQ multiplex PCR. The sample records 95,000 to 150,000 clones, approximately 89% being singletons. Sequencing used blood. The receptors come from a man aged 55 to 70 in good health.

V and J are TRBV27 and TRBJ1-4; D uncertain. The V gene lost 0 bases and the J gene lost 2 bases, with 10 bases spanning the gap. The V gene's germline CDR1 is MNHEY and CDR2 SMNVEV (reference sequence). The CDR3 consists of 16 residues. CDR3 sequence (DNA): TGTGCCAGCAGTTTATCCCCCGGGATGACTAATGAAAAACTGTTTTTT. Its translation: CASSLSPGMTNEKLFF.

The chain couples TRBV18 to TRBJ2-3; D remains ambiguous. CDR1 is KGHSH, CDR2 LQKENI, per germline. The CDR3 is 13 amino acids. Trimming left V 5 bases short and J 5 bases short, with 11 bases between. The CDR3 region has the DNA TGTGCCAGCTCATTCGAAGAAGGAGATACGCAGTATTTT. This codes for CASSFEEGDTQYF. The full variable domain, rest sourced from reference TRBV18 and TRBJ2-3, is NAGVMQNPRHLVRRRGQEARLRCSPMKGHSHVYWYRQLPEEGLKFMVYLQKENIIDESGMPKERFSAEFPKEGPSILRIQQVVRGDSAAYFCASSFEEGDTQYFGPGTRLTVL.

The chain uses TRBV28 and TRBJ1-4; D might be TRBD1 (5 bases). Trimming cost V 5 bases and J 5 bases, with 12 bases left between them. Germline CDR1 is MDHEN and CDR2 is SYDVKM. This CDR3 region has 14 residues. The CDR3 loop reads CASSPSGRNEKLFF. The DNA of the CDR3 is TGTGCCAGCAGTCCCTCAGGGAGAAATGAAAAACTGTTTTTT.

This rearrangement joins TRBV19 to TRBJ2-1; the D call may be TRBD1 or TRBD2 (6 bases each). Germline V gives CDR1 LNHDA, CDR2 SQIVND (reference sequence). There are 14 residues in the CDR3. Trimming pared 7 bases from V and 3 bases from J, leaving 13 bases between. CDR3 loop: CASKGGSGYNEQFF. The CDR3 DNA reads TGTGCCAGTAAAGGGGGGTCAGGCTACAATGAGCAGTTCTTC.

The chain joins TRBV3-1 (or the pseudogene TRBV3-2) to TRBJ1-4, with 9 positions matching TRBD1. Germline loops: CDR1 LGHDT, CDR2 YNNKEL (reference sequence). V was clipped by 5 bases and J by 11 bases; unmatched bases: 15. This CDR3 is 16 amino acids long. CDR3 in amino acids: CASSYYRDRAQLKLFF. CDR3 nucleotide sequence: TGTGCCAGCAGCTACTACCGGGACAGGGCCCAGCTGAAACTGTTTTTT.

This chain links TRBV6-5 with TRBJ1-4; D not certain. The ends were cut back, 2 bases at V and 2 bases at J, with 6 bases in the middle. From germline, CDR1 is MNHEY and CDR2 SVGAGI. This CDR3 region has 14 residues. The CDR3 reads CASSYEATNEKLFF. The CDR3 region has the DNA TGTGCCAGCAGTTACGAGGCCACTAATGAAAAACTGTTTTTT.

V and J are TRBV6-6 and TRBJ1-1; weak D call: TRBD1 (5 bases). V was pared by 2 bases and J by 1 base, with 5 bases between. CDR1 and CDR2 (germline): MNHNY, SVGAGI (reference sequence). The CDR3 is 13 residues long. CDR3 sequence: CASSYQGNTEAFF. The CDR3, as DNA: TGTGCCAGCAGTTACCAGGGGAACACTGAAGCTTTCTTT.

Here the CDR3 reads CASSSQQGAGGYTF. The CDR3 DNA is TGTGCCAGCAGTAGCCAACAGGGGGCGGGTGGCTACACCTTC. The chain combines TRBV25-1 with TRBJ1-2, with 9 bases lining up with TRBD1. After removal of 5 bases from V and 7 bases from J, the junction contained 8 bases not matched to a gene. Germline CDR1 reads MGHDK; CDR2 reads SYGVNS. The CDR3 has 14 amino acids.

This clone was seen once. The rearrangement uses TRBV23-1 and TRBJ1-1, with D perhaps TRBD1 (5 bases). TRBV23-1 is assigned to the ORF class and has an uncertain function. Between the trimmed V and J ends, which lost 0 bases and 1 base, there was a span of 15 bases. The CDR3 contains 17 residues. The CDR3 DNA reads as TGCGCCAGCAGTCAATCCAGGGAAAGACTTTCGAACACTGAAGCTTTCTTT. Its translation: CASSQSRERLSNTEAFF.

This CDR3 reads CAARGLGAYEQYF. The CDR3 DNA reads as TGTGCTGCCCGGGGCTTAGGGGCCTACGAGCAGTACTTC. The chain is built from TRBV6-5 and TRBJ2-7, with D perhaps TRBD1 or TRBD2 (5 bases each). CDR3 length equals 13 residues. Germline-derived CDR1 and CDR2 are MNHEY and SVGAGI.

This clone occurred once. V is TRBV5-1 and J is TRBJ1-4, with a tentative D call TRBD1 (5 bases). The V end lost 2 bases, the J end lost 7 bases, and 12 bases lay between the germline ends. Germline CDR1 reads SGHRS; CDR2 reads YFSETQ. This CDR3 is 14 amino acids long. CDR3 sequence reads: CASSFGLGVEKLFF. DNA of the CDR3: TGCGCCAGCAGCTTCGGGCTAGGGGTTGAAAAACTGTTTTTT. The variable domain in full, with the rest retrieved from reference TRBV5-1 and TRBJ1-4, is KAGVTQTPRYLIKTRGQQVTLSCSPISGHRSVSWYQQTPGQGLQFLFEYFSETQRNKGNFPGRFSGRQFSNSRSEMNVSTLELGDSALYLCASSFGLGVEKLFFGSGTQLSVL.

This clone was recorded once. This chain joins TRBV6-5 and TRBJ2-3; D remains unclear. The germline V gene has CDR1 MNHEY and CDR2 SVGAGI. This CDR3 has 13 residues. The ends were cut back, 0 bases at V and 7 bases at J, with 8 bases in the middle. As DNA, the CDR3 is TGTGCCAGCAGTTACTCTCGATTATATACGCAGTATTTT. This codes for CASSYSRLYTQYF.

V usage is TRBV6-2 or TRBV6-3 and J usage is TRBJ2-2, with 13 bases lining up with TRBD2. Germline loops: CDR1 MNHEY, CDR2 SVGEGT. The J segment lost 1 base and the V segment lost 6 bases, leaving 5 bases of the junction unmatched. This CDR3 comprises 17 residues. The CDR3 spells CASSSRTSGGNTGELFF. CDR3 DNA sequence: TGTGCCAGCAGCTCGAGGACTAGCGGGGGGAACACCGGGGAGCTGTTTTTT.

The table lists this clone with a few counts. The J gene is TRBJ2-1, the V gene TRBV5-1, with TRBD1 identical over 8 bases. The CDR3 is 14 residues long. The V gene's germline CDR1 is SGHRS and CDR2 YFSETQ. The ends lost 7 bases at V and 8 bases at J; junction bases unmatched: 11. The CDR3 reads CASRYRGSLDEQFF. For the CDR3, the DNA is TGCGCCAGCCGATACAGGGGGTCGTTGGATGAGCAGTTCTTC.

The J gene is TRBJ1-2, the V gene TRBV7-9, with 8 bases lining up with TRBD1. Germline values: CDR1 SEHNR, CDR2 FQNEAQ (reference sequence). The CDR3 sequence is 12 residues long. J lost 6 bases, V lost 10 bases, and 7 bases had no gene match. The CDR3 is CATTTGVDGYTF. The CDR3 DNA sequence: TGTGCCACTACGACAGGGGTGGATGGCTACACCTTC.

The chain joins TRBV10-3 to TRBJ2-1; 9 bases are shared with TRBD2. The CDR3 extends over 18 amino acids. CDR1 is ENHRY and CDR2 is SYGVKD in the germline V gene. V was clipped by 2 bases and J by 9 bases; unmatched bases: 17. The CDR3 DNA follows: TGTGCCATCAGTGAGAATCCATCGGCGGGGCGGGGGGGCCCTGAGCAGTTCTTC. This sequence encodes CAISENPSAGRGGPEQFF.

This chain links TRBV28 with TRBJ2-7; tentative D call: TRBD1 (6 bases). CDR3 length: 15 amino acids. Trimming shortened V by 10 bases and J by 3 bases, and 22 bases separated the two germline ends. The germline CDR1 and CDR2 sequences are MDHEN and SYDVKM. Here the CDR3 DNA reads TGTGCCATCGCACCCAGGGGCCTAAAAAACTACGAGCAGTACTTC. Residues: CAIAPRGLKNYEQYF.

The chain is built from TRBV28 and TRBJ1-6; the match to TRBD1 covers 7 bases. This CDR3 spans 16 amino acids. Germline V gene data show CDR1 as MDHEN and CDR2 as SYDVKM. J lost 7 bases, V lost 5 bases, and 11 bases had no gene match. The CDR3 coding sequence is TGTGCCAGCAGTCCCTACCCGACAGGGTTGAATTCACCCCTCCACTTT. The encoded protein is CASSPYPTGLNSPLHF.

This sequence joins TRBV5-8 and TRBJ1-4, with D possibly TRBD1 on 5 matching bases. The CDR3 has 14 amino acids. The V gene's germline CDR1 is SGHTS and CDR2 YDEGEE. V was shortened by 4 bases and J by 4 bases, with 11 bases between the two germline ends. This CDR3 reads CASSRGLINEKLFF. The CDR3 DNA reads TGTGCCAGCAGCAGGGGACTGATTAATGAAAAACTGTTTTTT.